This T cell receptor beta chain was observed in a study of T cell changes during pregnancy in multiple sclerosis. V was pared by 6 bases and J by 5 bases, with 11 bases between. This CDR3 region has 13 residues. Per the germline V gene, CDR1 is MNHNY and CDR2 is SVGAGI (reference sequence). Repertoires were generated with immunoSEQ multiplex PCR, while TCRdb's copy carries only in-frame clones and drops some. The sample has 50,000 to 70,000 clones, roughly nine tenths seen once; the top ten hold 1% to 1.5%. Sequenced here: peripheral blood, sampled after pregnancy. The TCR was taken from a female donor in good health, enrolled as a control in a pregnancy study. This rearrangement joins TRBV6-6 to TRBJ2-1; D is unresolved. The CDR3 region has the DNA TGTGCCAGCAGACTGGGCCCAGACAATGAGCAGTTCTTC. It encodes CASRLGPDNEQFF.